Below are 21 T cell receptor beta chains sequenced from a single sample in a study of shared clonotypes between healthy human individuals. Only in-frame clones appear in the TCRdb table, and some are missing; sequencing was by immunoSEQ multiplex PCR. Among some 480,000 clones listed, 70% to 80% were seen once. Material: PBMCs. The source of these receptors is a woman in her 40s in good health. Some clones in this sample may be carry-over from other donors' samples.

The chain employs TRBV4-3 and TRBJ2-3; 12 bases are a match to TRBD2. The CDR3 has 17 residues. Germline assignment: CDR1 LGHNA and CDR2 YSLEER. The trim removed 0 bases at V and 9 bases at J, leaving 10 bases unmatched. Here the CDR3 reads CASSQEGWTSGAETQYF. Here the CDR3 DNA reads TGCGCCAGCAGCCAAGAAGGGTGGACTAGCGGGGCGGAAACGCAGTATTTT.

The V call is TRBV5-1, the J call TRBJ1-1, with 8 bases aligning to TRBD1. Germline CDR1 is SGHRS and CDR2 is YFSETQ. The junction had 5 bases not matched to a gene; V was cut back by 1 base and J by 0 bases. CDR3 length: 16 residues. This CDR3 reads CASSLIGTGLNTEAFF. CDR3 bases: TGCGCCAGCAGCTTGATCGGGACAGGATTGAACACTGAAGCTTTCTTT. Variable domain in full (rest from reference TRBV5-1 and TRBJ1-1): KAGVTQTPRYLIKTRGQQVTLSCSPISGHRSVSWYQQTPGQGLQFLFEYFSETQRNKGNFPGRFSGRQFSNSRSEMNVSTLELGDSALYLCASSLIGTGLNTEAFFGQGTRLTVV.

There are a few counts of this clone. The germline gene is not matched at one end of the junction; a read error may be the cause. The rearrangement joins TRBV7-7 to TRBJ2-5, with D perhaps TRBD1 or TRBD2 (5 bases each). The CDR3 loop spans 15 amino acids. Per germline, CDR1 SSHAT and CDR2 FNYEAQ (reference sequence). The CDR3 region has the DNA TGTGCTAGCAGCCCGCATGGGGGTGCGGAGAAGACCCAGTACTTC. It encodes CASSPHGGAEKTQYF.

The chain is built from TRBV7-9 and TRBJ2-7, with 7 bases aligning to TRBD2. The V and J ends lost 5 bases and 0 bases, in that order; junction bases with no gene match: 10. The length of the CDR3 is 16 residues. The germline V gene has CDR1 SEHNR and CDR2 FQNEAQ (reference sequence). The CDR3 DNA reads TGTGCCAGCAGCCCACCGATCGGGAGGAGCTCCTACGAGCAGTACTTC. It encodes CASSPPIGRSSYEQYF.

The chain employs TRBV5-1 and TRBJ2-7, with TRBD1 matching over 10 bases. Germline assignment: CDR1 SGHRS and CDR2 YFSETQ. The CDR3 sequence is 16 residues long. With V trimmed by 7 bases and J by 2 bases, 12 bases remained unmatched. The CDR3 protein is CASQESPGTGAYEQYF. In DNA form, the CDR3 reads TGCGCCAGCCAAGAATCCCCCGGGACAGGGGCCTACGAGCAGTACTTC.

The gene calls are TRBV15 and TRBJ1-3; the match to TRBD1 covers 12 bases. Looked up from germline, CDR1 is LNHNV and CDR2 is YYDKDF (reference sequence). Losses at the gene ends were 3 bases for V and 1 base for J; bases not matched to a gene: 4. The CDR3 extends over 17 amino acids. For the CDR3, the DNA is TGTGCCACCAGCAGGACGGGACAGGGGGCTTCTGGAAACACCATATATTTT. Its protein product is CATSRTGQGASGNTIYF.

V is TRBV5-5 and J is TRBJ2-7; D remains unclear. From germline, CDR1 is SGHKS and CDR2 YYEKEE (reference sequence). The CDR3 contains 15 residues. Trimming cost V 2 bases and J 0 bases, with 12 bases left between them. CDR3 coding DNA: TGTGCCAGCAGCTTAGAGGCTGCTAGCTCCTACGAGCAGTACTTC. It codes for CASSLEAASSYEQYF.

This chain uses TRBV18 with TRBJ1-1; D is unresolved. V was shortened by 5 bases and J by 0 bases, with 7 bases between the two germline ends. Per the germline V gene, CDR1 is KGHSH and CDR2 is LQKENI. The CDR3 has 13 amino acids. The CDR3 is CASSDEMNTEAFF. For the CDR3, the DNA is TGTGCCAGCTCAGACGAAATGAACACTGAAGCTTTCTTT.

A word on this clone: This specimen includes other DNA sequences encoding the same CDR3. The genes are TRBV2 and TRBJ2-7; D possibly corresponds to TRBD1 (5 bases). Between the trimmed V and J ends, which lost 4 bases and 3 bases, there was a span of 7 bases. CDR1 and CDR2 (germline): SNHLY, FYNNEI. This CDR3 region has 12 residues. The CDR3: CASSGTIYEQYF. The CDR3 DNA sequence: TGTGCCAGCAGTGGGACAATCTACGAGCAGTACTTC.

The J gene is TRBJ2-1, the V gene TRBV5-3; D possibly uses TRBD1 or TRBD2 (5 bases each). TRBV5-3 is known as an ORF, though its function is uncertain. Deletions cut 3 bases from V and 10 bases from J, with 11 bases between. This CDR3 is 12 amino acids long. The CDR3 reads CARSYPGAEQFF. CDR3 nucleotides: TGTGCCAGAAGCTACCCCGGGGCAGAGCAGTTCTTC.

CDR3 in DNA: TGTGCCTGGAGTGTGGGAGGTCCGAACACTGAAGCTTTCTTT. It specifies CAWSVGGPNTEAFF. The chain couples TRBV30 to TRBJ1-1; D gene uncertain. V was clipped by 0 bases and J by 1 base, with 9 bases between them. The CDR3 is 14 residues long. Germline lookup yields CDR1 GTSNPN and CDR2 SVGIG (reference sequence).

The chain uses TRBV14 and TRBJ2-2; TRBD2 might be the D (6 bases). Trimming took off 5 bases at V and 4 bases at J, with 11 bases between the two ends. Germline V gene data show CDR1 as SGHDN and CDR2 as FVKESK. The CDR3 is 14 amino acids. CDR3 DNA sequence: TGTGCCAGCAGCTGGGACTTACGCACCGGGGAGCTGTTTTTT. Translating it yields CASSWDLRTGELFF.

The rearrangement joins TRBV2 to TRBJ2-3; 7 nucleotides agree with TRBD1. This CDR3 has 15 residues. Germline CDR1 and CDR2: SNHLY and FYNNEI. V shed 5 bases, J shed 4 bases, and the junction held 9 bases outside the gene matches. CDR3 sequence reads: CASSTGEDAPDTQYF. The CDR3 nucleotides read TGTGCCAGCAGTACAGGGGAAGATGCACCAGATACGCAGTATTTT.

A few counts support this clone. This chain joins TRBV18 and TRBJ1-1; 8 bases line up with TRBD1. Germline CDR1 is KGHSH and CDR2 is LQKENI. The trim removed 7 bases at V and 1 base at J, leaving 5 bases unmatched. The CDR3 totals 14 residues. This CDR3 reads CASFPTGANTEAFF. CDR3 nucleotides: TGTGCCAGCTTTCCGACAGGGGCGAACACTGAAGCTTTCTTT.

This chain connects TRBV5-1 to TRBJ2-3; possibly TRBD1 for D (5 bases). The CDR3 length is 17 residues. Germline-derived CDR1 and CDR2 are SGHRS and YFSETQ. V was pared by 4 bases and J by 0 bases, with 18 bases between. Written as DNA, the CDR3 is TGCGCCAGCAGCCCAGGAAAAGCAGGGCTGAGCACAGATACGCAGTATTTT. This translates into CASSPGKAGLSTDTQYF.

The DNA for the CDR3 is TGTGCCAGCAGACTGACAGGGGAACAGCCCCAGCATTTT. It encodes CASRLTGEQPQHF. The gene calls are TRBV28 and TRBJ1-5, with 8 bases lining up with TRBD1. Trimming at V came to 6 bases and at J to 7 bases, leaving 5 bases not matched to a gene. This CDR3 comprises 13 residues. The V gene's germline CDR1 is MDHEN and CDR2 SYDVKM.

The sample holds a few counts of this clone. The chain joins TRBV6-1 to TRBJ2-7; 14 bases match TRBD2. The CDR3 runs to 17 residues. V lost 4 bases, J lost 4 bases, and 9 bases stayed unmatched. CDR1 is MNHNS and CDR2 is SASEGT in the germline V gene. CDR3 bases: TGTGCCAGCAGTGCCGGGACTAGCGGGAGAAACACTTACGAGCAGTACTTC. Its protein product is CASSAGTSGRNTYEQYF.

This clone was seen more than once but under ten times. J is TRBJ1-1 and V is TRBV27; TRBD1 is a possible D gene (6 bases). Germline values: CDR1 MNHEY, CDR2 SMNVEV (reference sequence). The CDR3 has 14 amino acids. V was clipped by 5 bases and J by 5 bases, with 15 bases between them. The chain's CDR3 is CASSMDMRGTEAFF. The CDR3 coding sequence is TGTGCCAGCAGTATGGACATGAGGGGGACTGAAGCTTTCTTT.

The table lists this clone with a few counts. The chain uses TRBV28 and TRBJ2-1; 7 nucleotides agree with TRBD1. Per germline, CDR1 MDHEN and CDR2 SYDVKM. The CDR3 runs to 11 residues. CDR3 sequence (DNA): TGTGGGGGACAGAGAAACAATGAGCAGTTCTTC. Encoded protein: CGGQRNNEQFF.

The chain combines TRBV10-1 with TRBJ1-3; D call uncertain. The CDR3 has 18 amino acids. Germline V gives CDR1 WNHNN, CDR2 SYGVQD (reference sequence). V was shortened by 8 bases and J by 4 bases, with 27 bases between the two germline ends. In nucleotides, the CDR3 is TGCGCCAGCCGCGTCCGGGCGACTTTTCGTTTCCCCGGAAACACCATATATTTT. It encodes CASRVRATFRFPGNTIYF.

The CDR3 region is CASSLLTSGRPYNEQFF. The DNA for the CDR3 is TGTGCCAGCAGCTTACTAACTAGCGGGAGGCCGTACAATGAGCAGTTCTTC. The chain employs TRBV5-8 and TRBJ2-1; 12 bases fit TRBD2. CDR1 is SGHTS and CDR2 is YDEGEE in the germline V gene. The trim removed 2 bases at V and 4 bases at J, leaving 7 bases unmatched. The CDR3 consists of 17 residues.